The present T cell receptor (beta chain) was sequenced within a study of CD8 T cells in ankylosing spondylitis. Study-level findings and limits: Matched ankylosing spondylitis synovial fluid reportedly showed significant enrichment of disease-linked clones. What appeared characteristic of ankylosing spondylitis blood was a TCR beta motif of under 10 highly homologous variants. Both synovial fluid and blood in reactive arthritis had previously been reported to carry some motif variants.

The CDR3 covers 14 residues. CDR1 DFQATT and CDR2 SNEGSKA come from the germline V gene (reference sequence). V lost 5 bases, J lost 8 bases, and 11 bases stayed unmatched. With molecular barcodes, quantitative 5'-RACE was used to make the TCR beta libraries. TCRdb fed the 5' RACE reads into MiXCR, producing one record per CDR3 protein. The sample contains around 300,000 distinct CDR3 sequences, 11% of which appear only once. This clonotype came up many times. Antigen: not known. The sequence was collected from a female donor with ankylosing spondylitis or in good health (not recorded which). What was sequenced was blood, either unsorted or a sorted T cell fraction (not recorded which). V gene TRBV20-1 combines with J gene TRBJ2-1; TRBD2 agrees at 8 bases. CDR3 sequence reads: CSAYGAGEGDEQFF. The CDR3 DNA reads TGCAGTGCTTATGGAGCGGGAGAAGGCGATGAGCAGTTCTTC.